This T cell receptor beta chain comes out of a study of regulatory T cells in long-lasting Graves disease. Study-level background: Graves' patients diagnosed newly had used antithyroid drugs under 3 months.

Arm-PCR of CDR3 regions and iRepertoire HTBI primers were the basis on which TCR beta libraries were built. MiXCR was run by TCRdb on the multiplex PCR reads, yielding one entry per CDR3 protein. This table holds a few hundred thousand distinct CDR3 sequences, less than 20% found once. To note about this clonotype: Antigen unknown.

Per the germline V gene, CDR1 is MDHEN and CDR2 is SYDVKM. The CDR3 extends over 18 amino acids. Trimming left V 2 bases short and J 0 bases short, with 19 bases between. The study, taken as a whole, reports: Persistent disease samples used TRBV28, TRBJ1-2 and TRBJ2-5 preferentially.

Specified time point: newly diagnosed GD, antithyroid drugs for less than 3 months. PBMCs provided the RNA from which the TCR library was made. In addition, the sample was reused for a study of T cells in Graves' hyperthyroidism and ophthalmopathy. That investigation notes: Most expanded thyroid clonotypes above 0.001 also appeared in blood.

The sample consisted of peripheral blood mononuclear cells (PBMCs), taken at new diagnosis, from a patient treated with antithyroid drugs. The chain carries TRBV28 and TRBJ1-1; D remains unclear. The receptor was derived from a woman aged 25 to 39 with Graves disease. The CDR3 coding sequence is TGTGCCAGCAGTTTAACCGAACTCAAGATGGGCCTGAACACTGAAGCTTTCTTT. It encodes CASSLTELKMGLNTEAFF.